The T cell receptor beta chain described here comes from a study of Graves' ophthalmopathy and Graves' hyperthyroidism. Study-wide background: Samples of peripheral blood were obtained at initial diagnosis, prior to treatment of any kind. Whole-study findings and limits: Blood also harbored most expanded thyroid clonotypes above 0.001 frequency.

TCR beta CDR3 amplification used RNA transcripts. The first round was an RT-PCR with HTBI primers, and the second round was a multiplex PCR. TCRdb recomputed calls from the multiplex PCR reads with MiXCR, one row per CDR3 protein. The sample records a few hundred thousand distinct CDR3 sequences, about a sixth being singletons. The germline CDR1 and CDR2 sequences are ENHRY and SYGVKD. This CDR3 spans 13 amino acids. The ends were cut back, 10 bases at V and 0 bases at J, with 10 bases in the middle. The table lists this clonotype with many counts. The antigen is not known. PBMCs were isolated by Ficoll-Paque density gradient centrifugation, using roughly 10 ml of fresh peripheral blood as the starting material.

The sample was peripheral blood. The clonotype originates from a woman between 18 and 30 years old with Graves' ophthalmopathy. J is TRBJ1-3 and V is TRBV10-3; unclear D gene. CDR3 sequence: CASLANSGNTIYF. As DNA, the CDR3 is TGTGCCAGCCTCGCAAACTCTGGAAACACCATATATTTT.